The 8 T cell receptor beta chains listed next were all sequenced from one sample in a study of T-cell memory formation after mild COVID-19. TCRdb used MiXCR to reprocess the 5' RACE reads, holding one entry per CDR3 protein. The data show roughly 160,000 distinct CDR3 sequences, roughly 12% seen once. The sequenced sample consisted of PBMCs or a T cell subset sorted from them (not recorded which). All receptors derive from a young man who had mild COVID-19 (a few samples of this study predate the infection). Cell type and time point are not known.

This clonotype appeared a few times. The chain links TRBV21-1 to TRBJ2-5; the table's D gene call, TRBD1, was not cross checked with the DNA. TRBV21-1 is designated a pseudogene. The CDR3 has 14 amino acids. This CDR3 reads CASSGGTVQETQYF. As DNA, the CDR3 is TGTGCCAGCAGCGGTGGGACAGTCCAAGAGACCCAGTACTTC.

In its sample, this clonotype was seen a few times. The rearrangement uses TRBV12-3 or TRBV12-4 and TRBJ2-7; D remains unclear. V shed 7 bases and J shed 0 bases, with 13 bases lying between them. The CDR3 is made up of 14 amino acids. The CDR3 spells CASTSSLGSYEQYF. The CDR3 nucleotides are TGTGCCAGCACCTCATCCCTCGGCTCCTACGAGCAGTACTTC.

The chain links TRBV5-5 to TRBJ1-5; 9 nucleotides match TRBD1. The CDR3 contains 15 residues. J was trimmed by 9 bases and V by 2 bases; bases with no gene match: 9. Germline V CDR1 and CDR2: SGHKS, YYEKEE (reference sequence). CDR3 bases: TGTGCCAGCAGCTTTCAACCGGGACAGGGAGGGCCCCAGCATTTT. Its protein is CASSFQPGQGGPQHF.

Ten or more counts support this clonotype. The CDR3 is CASRSRTNVGELFF. The DNA of the CDR3 is TGTGCCAGCCGAAGCCGGACTAACGTGGGGGAGCTGTTTTTT. The V call is TRBV7-8, the J call TRBJ2-2, with D tentatively TRBD2 (6 bases). The CDR3 length is 14 residues. The V gene's germline CDR1 is SGHVS and CDR2 FQNEAQ. Trimming shortened V by 8 bases and J by 8 bases, and 18 bases separated the two germline ends.

The chain has TRBV18 and TRBJ2-6, with D possibly TRBD1 on 6 matching bases. The CDR3 loop spans 16 amino acids. CDR1 is KGHSH and CDR2 is LQKENI in the germline V gene. Trimming shortened V by 1 base and J by 0 bases, and 7 bases separated the two germline ends. The CDR3 loop reads CASSPRQASGANVLTF. CDR3 DNA sequence: TGTGCCAGCTCACCACGACAGGCCTCTGGGGCCAACGTCCTGACTTTC. Filled out from reference TRBV18 and TRBJ2-6, the complete variable domain reads NAGVMQNPRHLVRRRGQEARLRCSPMKGHSHVYWYRQLPEEGLKFMVYLQKENIIDESGMPKERFSAEFPKEGPSILRIQQVVRGDSAAYFCASSPRQASGANVLTFGAGSRLTVL.

Only a few counts were recorded for this clonotype. The chain couples TRBV11-2 to TRBJ2-3, with TRBD1 as a possible D gene (6 bases). The V gene's germline CDR1 is SGHAT and CDR2 FQNNGV. V lost 1 base and J lost 7, with 15 bases in between. CDR3 length: 15 residues. In DNA form, the CDR3 reads TGTGCCAGCAGCTTAGGGGGAACCGGGACATATACGCAGTATTTT. Amino acids: CASSLGGTGTYTQYF.

This chain connects TRBV7-8 to TRBJ1-5; possible D gene TRBD1, 5 bases. Per the germline V gene, CDR1 is SGHVS and CDR2 is FQNEAQ. Trimming removed 5 bases at V and 7 bases at J, with 15 bases between. The length of the CDR3 is 14 residues. The CDR3 here is CASSGATRGQPQHF. The CDR3 DNA sequence: TGTGCCAGCAGCGGCGCCACCCGGGGCCAGCCCCAGCATTTT.

In this sample, this clonotype turned up once. V and J are TRBV12-3 or TRBV12-4 and TRBJ1-2; 9 bases line up with TRBD1. CDR3 length: 13 residues. Unmatched junction bases numbered 5, after V lost 5 bases and J lost 7 bases. The DNA of the CDR3 is TGTGCCAGCAGTGGACAGGGGAGGACTGGCTACACCTTC. Its translation: CASSGQGRTGYTF.